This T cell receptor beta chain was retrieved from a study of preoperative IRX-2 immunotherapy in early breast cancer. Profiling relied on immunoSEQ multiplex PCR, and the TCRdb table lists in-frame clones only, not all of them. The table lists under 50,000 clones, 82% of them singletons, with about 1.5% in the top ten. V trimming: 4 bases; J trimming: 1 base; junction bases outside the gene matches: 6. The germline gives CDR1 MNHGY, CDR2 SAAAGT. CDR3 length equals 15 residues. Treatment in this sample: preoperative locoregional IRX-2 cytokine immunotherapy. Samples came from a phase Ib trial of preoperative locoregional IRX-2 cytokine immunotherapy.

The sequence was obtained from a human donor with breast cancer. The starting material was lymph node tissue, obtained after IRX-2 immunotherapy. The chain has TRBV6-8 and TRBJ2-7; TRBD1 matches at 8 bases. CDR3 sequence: CASSSGGTGSYEQYF. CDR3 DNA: TGTGCCAGCAGTTCGGGTGGGACAGGATCCTACGAGCAGTACTTC.